The text below deals with one T cell receptor (beta chain). The entry originates in a study of blood T cell repertoires in COVID-19. Study background: The study drew acute and convalescent COVID-19 samples from the United States, Italy and Spain. The analysed material was cDNA or gDNA that came from T cells, B-cell-depleted T cells, or PBMCs.

The CDR3 has 15 amino acids. Trimming took off 2 bases at V and 2 bases at J, with 10 bases between the two ends. CDR1 is KGHSH and CDR2 is LQKENI in the germline V gene. Per the original methods: Reference gene primer amplification gave estimated nucleated cell counts. The assay was immunoSEQ multiplex PCR, and TCRdb's table has in-frame clones only and misses some. Clone size and the V and J calls come from that table; the DNA yielded D and trimming. Here the sample spans about 110,000 clones, over 60% being singletons. What was sequenced was peripheral blood. The receptor comes from a man between 65 and 85 years old with acute or convalescent COVID-19. The chain carries TRBV18 and TRBJ1-5; no definite D call. The CDR3 sequence: CASSPGRAGNQPQHF. Here the CDR3 DNA reads TGTGCCAGCTCACCAGGTCGAGCGGGCAATCAGCCCCAGCATTTT.